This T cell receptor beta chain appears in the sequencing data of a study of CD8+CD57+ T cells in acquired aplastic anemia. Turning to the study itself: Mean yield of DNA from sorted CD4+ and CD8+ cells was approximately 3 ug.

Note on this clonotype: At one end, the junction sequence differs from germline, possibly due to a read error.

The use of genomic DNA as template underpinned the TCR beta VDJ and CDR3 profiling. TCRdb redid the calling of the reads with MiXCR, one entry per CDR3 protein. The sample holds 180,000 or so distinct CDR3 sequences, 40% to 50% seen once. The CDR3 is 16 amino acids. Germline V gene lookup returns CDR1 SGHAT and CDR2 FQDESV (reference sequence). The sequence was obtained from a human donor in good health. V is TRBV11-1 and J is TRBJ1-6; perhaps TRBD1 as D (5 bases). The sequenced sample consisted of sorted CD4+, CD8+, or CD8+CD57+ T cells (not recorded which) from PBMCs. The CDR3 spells CASSRGASGNNSPLRF. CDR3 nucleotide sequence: TGTGCCAGCAGCAGAGGGGCTTCGGGGAATAATTCACCCCTCCGCTTT.